Listed here are 27 T cell receptor beta chains from one sample, sequenced in a study of technical replicates of blood from several donors. Using immunoSEQ multiplex PCR, the repertoire was profiled, and TCRdb retains in-frame clones only, with some absent. The sample contains about 97,000 clones, just under 95% of which appear only once. Sequencing used T cells isolated from PBMCs. The source is a human donor in good health.

J is TRBJ1-1 and V is TRBV6-5; TRBD1 aligns across 7 bases. Germline CDR1 MNHEY, CDR2 SVGAGI. The junction had 7 bases not matched to a gene; V was cut back by 3 bases and J by 3 bases. The CDR3 has 15 amino acids. CDR3 nucleotide sequence: TGTGCCAGCAGTTATCTAGGGGGCGCGGACACTGAAGCTTTCTTT. Protein product: CASSYLGGADTEAFF.

The chain joins TRBV7-6 to TRBJ2-7; 7 bases are shared with TRBD1. Germline V lookup: CDR1 SGHVS, CDR2 FNYEAQ. The CDR3 contains 13 residues. Trimming cost V 5 bases and J 10 bases; bases outside gene matches: 11. CDR3 in amino acids: CASSPLGQTFQYF. The CDR3 bases are TGTGCCAGCAGCCCCCTGGGACAGACTTTCCAGTACTTC. The variable domain in full, with the rest retrieved from reference TRBV7-6 and TRBJ2-7, is GAGVSQSPRYKVTKRGQDVALRCDPISGHVSLYWYRQALGQGPEFLTYFNYEAQQDKSGLPNDRFSAERPEGSISTLTIQRTEQRDSAMYRCASSPLGQTFQYFGPGTRLTVT.

The rearrangement joins TRBV4-3 to TRBJ1-5; TRBD1 matches at 8 bases. This CDR3 contains 15 residues. Germline V gene data show CDR1 as LGHNA and CDR2 as YSLEER. With 1 base clipped from V and 4 bases from J, the junction kept 3 bases outside the gene matches. The CDR3 DNA follows: TGCGCCAGCAGCCAAGTGCACAGGGGGAATCAGCCCCAGCATTTT. This sequence encodes CASSQVHRGNQPQHF.

V usage is TRBV7-3 and J usage is TRBJ2-1; a weak D match, TRBD2 (5 bases). The length of the CDR3 is 15 residues. Deletions cut 1 base from V and 0 bases from J, with 7 bases between. Germline-derived CDR1 and CDR2 are SGHTA and FQGTGA. The CDR3 protein is CASSLNGGSYNEQFF. For the CDR3, the DNA is TGTGCCAGCAGCTTAAACGGAGGCTCCTACAATGAGCAGTTCTTC.

The chain recombines TRBV28 with TRBJ2-1; D remains ambiguous. The CDR3 sequence is 12 residues long. The germline V gene has CDR1 MDHEN and CDR2 SYDVKM. Trimming left V 3 bases short and J 6 bases short, with 6 bases between. CDR3 sequence (DNA): TGTGCCAGCAGTTTTTCGCGCAATGAGCAGTTCTTC. Protein sequence: CASSFSRNEQFF.

This sequence joins TRBV2 and TRBJ1-2, with 7 nucleotides matching TRBD1. Germline trimming cut 6 bases from V and 8 bases from J; bases unmatched to any gene: 6. The CDR3 sequence is 12 residues long. The germline V gene has CDR1 SNHLY and CDR2 FYNNEI. DNA of the CDR3: TGTGCCAGCAGGCCAGGGGGGTACGGCTACACCTTC. Amino acids: CASRPGGYGYTF.

This clone was picked up one time. The gene calls are TRBV7-2 and TRBJ2-7, with no clear D. The CDR3 consists of 15 residues. Germline assignment: CDR1 SGHTA and CDR2 FQGNSA. V shed 0 bases and J shed 2 bases, with 11 bases lying between them. The DNA of the CDR3 is TGTGCCAGCAGCTTAGCGAGATTCAGCGCCTACGAGCAGTACTTC. Its protein is CASSLARFSAYEQYF.

This sequence joins TRBV4-3 and TRBJ1-5; D not certain. CDR1 and CDR2 from the germline V gene are LGHNA and YSLEER. Trimming took 0 bases from V and 3 from J, leaving 15 bases between them. The CDR3 contains 17 residues. CDR3 sequence: CASSQDRGMGSNQPQHF. As DNA, the CDR3 is TGCGCCAGCAGCCAAGATAGAGGGATGGGGTCCAATCAGCCCCAGCATTTT.

This chain links TRBV19 with TRBJ1-5; tentative D call: TRBD1 (6 bases). Germline CDR1 reads LNHDA; CDR2 reads SQIVND (reference sequence). The V and J ends lost 7 bases and 3 bases respectively, with 13 bases between them. The CDR3 has 14 amino acids. For the CDR3, the DNA is TGTGCCAGTACCTACAGGGTCCCCAATCAGCCCCAGCATTTT. Its translation is CASTYRVPNQPQHF.

This chain links TRBV29-1 with TRBJ1-4; a possible D gene is TRBD1 (5 bases). V dropped 4 bases and J dropped 0 bases, with 12 bases sitting between them. This CDR3 region has 15 residues. Germline loops: CDR1 SQVTM, CDR2 ANQGSEA. The CDR3 DNA follows: TGCAGCGTTGCTCGGAGGGACGCAACTAATGAAAAACTGTTTTTT. Translated, it gives CSVARRDATNEKLFF.

This chain connects TRBV6-1 to TRBJ2-5, with TRBD2 matching 8 bases. V shed 4 bases, J shed 5 bases, and the junction held 6 bases outside the gene matches. CDR1 and CDR2 from the germline V gene are MNHNS and SASEGT. The CDR3 extends over 14 amino acids. CDR3 coding DNA: TGTGCCAGCAGTGCCGCGGGAGGAGCGGAGACCCAGTACTTC. This sequence encodes CASSAAGGAETQYF.

V usage is TRBV19 and J usage is TRBJ1-3, with a tentative D call TRBD1 (6 bases). The CDR3 totals 17 residues. The germline V gene encodes CDR1 LNHDA and CDR2 SQIVND (reference sequence). Trimming removed 4 bases at V and 2 bases at J, with 18 bases between. The CDR3 here is CASSSWAGASTGNTIYF. The CDR3 nucleotides read TGTGCCAGTAGTAGCTGGGCAGGGGCTAGCACTGGAAACACCATATATTTT.

The rearrangement uses TRBV7-8 and TRBJ2-7, with 12 bases that match TRBD2. There are 15 residues in the CDR3. Germline V lookup: CDR1 SGHVS, CDR2 FQNEAQ. The V segment lost 3 bases and the J segment 5 bases; nucleotides outside the gene matches: 5. The CDR3: CASSFPRLAGDEQYF. The CDR3 DNA is TGTGCCAGCAGCTTCCCTAGACTAGCGGGAGACGAGCAGTACTTC.

The chain couples TRBV29-1 to TRBJ2-3; 15 nucleotides match TRBD2. The germline V gene has CDR1 SQVTM and CDR2 ANQGSEA. The CDR3 contains 14 residues. V lost 6 bases and J lost 4; bases outside the gene matches: 2. DNA for the CDR3: TGCAGCGTCGGGACTAGCGGGAGGTCAGATACGCAGTATTTT. This sequence encodes CSVGTSGRSDTQYF.

This chain connects TRBV27 to TRBJ2-1; 7 positions agree with TRBD1. The V gene's germline CDR1 is MNHEY and CDR2 SMNVEV (reference sequence). The CDR3 has 19 residues. The V and J ends lost 0 bases and 5 bases, in that order; junction bases with no gene match: 16. CDR3 amino acids: CASSLSVPISGTDNNEQFF. The CDR3 DNA reads as TGTGCCAGCAGTTTATCGGTCCCAATTTCCGGGACAGATAACAATGAGCAGTTCTTC.

The chain links TRBV27 to TRBJ1-3; D not resolved. From germline, CDR1 is MNHEY and CDR2 SMNVEV (reference sequence). Trimming removed 4 bases at V and 2 bases at J, with 6 bases between. The CDR3 sequence is 13 residues long. The CDR3 protein is CASSSGAGNTIYF. The CDR3 bases are TGTGCCAGCAGTTCGGGAGCTGGAAACACCATATATTTT.

This chain links TRBV6-5 with TRBJ2-1, with TRBD2 matching 9 bases. Germline CDR1 reads MNHEY; CDR2 reads SVGAGI. The trim removed 6 bases at V and 2 bases at J, leaving 2 bases unmatched. The CDR3 loop spans 14 amino acids. The CDR3 reads CASRIAGAYNEQFF. In DNA form, the CDR3 reads TGTGCCAGCAGAATAGCGGGAGCCTACAATGAGCAGTTCTTC.

This chain links TRBV19 with TRBJ1-1; 9 bases map to TRBD1. The CDR3 runs 17 residues. The J segment lost 5 bases and the V segment lost 2 bases, leaving 12 bases of the junction unmatched. From germline, CDR1 is LNHDA and CDR2 SQIVND (reference sequence). The CDR3 DNA reads TGTGCCAGTAGTATAATTCCATCCGGACAGGGGTGGACTGAAGCTTTCTTT. Amino acid sequence: CASSIIPSGQGWTEAFF.

The chain couples TRBV18 to TRBJ2-1, with 9 bases fitting TRBD2. CDR1 and CDR2 from the germline V gene are KGHSH and LQKENI. This CDR3 contains 13 residues. The V gene end was trimmed by 2 bases and the J gene end by 10 bases; junction bases not matched to a gene: 3. The CDR3 DNA reads as TGTGCCAGCTCACCAACGACTAGCGGCGAGCAGTTCTTC. Its protein is CASSPTTSGEQFF.

V gene TRBV19 combines with J gene TRBJ1-2; maybe TRBD1 (5 bases). Germline-derived CDR1 and CDR2 are LNHDA and SQIVND (reference sequence). This CDR3 has 15 residues. Trimming stripped 7 bases from V and 2 bases from J, with 17 bases between. The CDR3 bases are TGTGCCAGTAAGTCCTCGGGACTTCAAAACTATGGCTACACCTTC. Translation gives CASKSSGLQNYGYTF.

The chain combines TRBV9 with TRBJ1-6; D unresolved. Between the trimmed V and J ends, which lost 6 bases and 10 bases, there was a span of 5 bases. CDR3 length equals 10 residues. In germline, CDR1 is SGDLS, CDR2 YYNGEE. In DNA, the CDR3 is TGTGCCAGCACTCGGTCACCCCTCCACTTT. Its protein is CASTRSPLHF.

The rearrangement links TRBV18 to TRBJ1-1; tentatively, D is TRBD1 (6 bases). Germline CDR1 reads KGHSH; CDR2 reads LQKENI. The CDR3 covers 13 residues. Trimming pared 4 bases from V and 3 bases from J, leaving 9 bases between. The CDR3 protein is CASSRGGDTEAFF. The CDR3 DNA follows: TGTGCCAGCTCACGAGGGGGGGACACTGAAGCTTTCTTT.

The chain uses TRBV7-2 and TRBJ2-1; 8 bases match TRBD2. The trim removed 4 bases at V and 4 bases at J, leaving 9 bases unmatched. There are 16 residues in the CDR3. Germline V gives CDR1 SGHTA, CDR2 FQGNSA. CDR3 DNA: TGTGCCAGCAGCTCCCTAGCGGGTGGGGCGTACAATGAGCAGTTCTTC. Protein: CASSSLAGGAYNEQFF.

The V gene is TRBV5-4, the J gene TRBJ2-7, with TRBD1 identical over 9 bases. This CDR3 is 14 amino acids long. V shed 0 bases and J 2 bases; nucleotides not matched to a gene: 0. Germline V CDR1 and CDR2: SGHNT, YYREEE (reference sequence). CDR3 amino acids: CASSLGDRAYEQYF. The CDR3 DNA follows: TGTGCCAGCAGCTTGGGGGACAGGGCCTACGAGCAGTACTTC.

This clone has a single count. V is TRBV6-1 and J is TRBJ2-7; TRBD1 matches 11 bases. Germline V gene data show CDR1 as MNHNS and CDR2 as SASEGT. This CDR3 comprises 13 residues. Unmatched junction bases numbered 4, after V lost 5 bases and J lost 7 bases. The CDR3 loop reads CASSRDRGMEQYF. In nucleotides, the CDR3 is TGTGCCAGCAGTAGGGACAGGGGGATGGAGCAGTACTTC.

The chain uses TRBV6-5 and TRBJ1-2; 9 nucleotides agree with TRBD1. V lost 8 bases, J lost 7 bases, and 14 bases stayed unmatched. The CDR3 is 15 amino acids. Germline assignment: CDR1 MNHEY and CDR2 SVGAGI. For the CDR3, the DNA is TGTGCCAGCGGCAGACAGGGGGGCCCCTTCGGTGGCTACACCTTC. Its translation is CASGRQGGPFGGYTF.

Written as DNA, the CDR3 is TGTGCCAGTAGCTTTACTGATGAGCAGTTCTTC. The encoded protein is CASSFTDEQFF. The rearrangement links TRBV19 to TRBJ2-1; D unresolved. The ends were cut back, 6 bases at V and 8 bases at J, with 8 bases in the middle. The CDR3 spans 11 residues. The germline gives CDR1 LNHDA, CDR2 SQIVND (reference sequence).